This TCR beta chain was sequenced during a study of shared clonotypes between healthy human individuals. Whole-study findings and limits: In this cohort, only blood was sampled, and tissue repertoires likely differ.

CDR3 length equals 17 residues. The J segment lost 4 bases and the V segment lost 0 bases, leaving 7 bases of the junction unmatched. Germline V gene data show CDR1 as GTSNPN and CDR2 as SVGIG (reference sequence). Comments on this clone: Antigen specificity is unknown.

Replicate PCRs run on sorted subsets employed approximately 0.2 ug DNA, about 27,000 T cell genomes. TCRdb's copy holds only in-frame clones and misses some; the assay was immunoSEQ multiplex PCR. The sample has 2,100,000 or so clones, around 95% seen once. The sample was naive CD4+ T cells sorted from blood. Subset: CD45RA+ positively selected. The sequence was collected from a man aged 18-30 years in good health. The chain links TRBV30 to TRBJ2-1, with 12 bases matching TRBD2. The CDR3 loop is CAWSVIRLAGGYNEQFF. Here the CDR3 DNA reads TGTGCCTGGAGTGTAATTAGGCTAGCGGGAGGGTACAATGAGCAGTTCTTC.